The 26 T cell receptor beta chains presented below share a single source sample, sequenced in a study of T cell repertoires in cytomegalovirus infection. TCRdb redid the calling of the reads with MiXCR, one entry per CDR3 protein. The data contain under 850,000 distinct CDR3 sequences, roughly 35% of them singletons. Sequenced: PBMCs. The receptors were gathered from a human donor in good health (CMV status not recorded). Some clones in this sample may be carry-over from other donors' samples.

This clonotype was counted ten times or more. CDR3 region: CASSRKGGSGNEQYF. CDR3 nucleotides: TGTGCCAGCAGCCGCAAGGGCGGCAGTGGAAACGAGCAGTACTTC. The rearrangement joins TRBV7-2 to TRBJ2-7, with D unclear. The CDR3 loop spans 15 amino acids. From germline, CDR1 is SGHTA and CDR2 FQGNSA. V lost 5 bases and J lost 5, with 19 bases in between.

This clonotype was counted between two and nine times. This sequence joins TRBV2 and TRBJ1-2; D may be TRBD1 (5 bases). Germline loops: CDR1 SNHLY, CDR2 FYNNEI. The CDR3 covers 14 residues. V gave up 6 bases and J gave up 2 bases, with 13 bases separating them. The CDR3 here is CASRGDGGNYGYTF. CDR3 nucleotide sequence: TGTGCCAGCAGGGGGGACGGGGGGAACTATGGCTACACCTTC.

The rearrangement joins TRBV28 to TRBJ1-2, with D possibly matching TRBD1 (5 bases). Trimming took 5 bases from V and 4 from J, leaving 14 bases between them. The CDR3 contains 14 residues. Germline loops: CDR1 MDHEN, CDR2 SYDVKM. Here the CDR3 reads CASSVERGGYGYTF. As DNA, the CDR3 is TGTGCCAGCAGTGTAGAGAGGGGTGGCTATGGCTACACCTTC.

This clonotype was observed a few times. CDR3 coding DNA: TGTGCCATTGAAGGGTCTACGCTCAATGAGCAGTTCTTC. Translation: CAIEGSTLNEQFF. The genes are TRBV6-2 or TRBV6-3 and TRBJ2-1; D remains unclear. The CDR3 has 13 amino acids. Germline values: CDR1 MNHEY, CDR2 SVGEGT. Trimming removed 10 bases from V and 6 bases from J, with 16 bases in between.

In its sample, this clonotype was seen a few times. At one boundary the junction diverges from the germline segment, which might be a read error. This chain uses TRBV6-2 or TRBV6-3 with TRBJ2-7; possibly TRBD1 or TRBD2 for D (5 bases each). CDR1 is MNHEY, CDR2 SVGEGT, per germline. The CDR3 spans 15 residues. The CDR3 protein is CASTTGTVSVAAAHF. CDR3 DNA sequence: TGTGCCAGCACCACCGGGACCGTCAGCGTCGCAGCGGCCCACTTC.

The chain joins TRBV7-9 to TRBJ1-1, with no clear D. This CDR3 is built from 15 residues. Trimming pared 5 bases from V and 6 bases from J, leaving 19 bases between. Germline V CDR1 and CDR2: SEHNR, FQNEAQ (reference sequence). Here the CDR3 reads CASSPYGVGYAEAFF. CDR3 coding DNA: TGTGCCAGCAGCCCCTATGGGGTGGGGTACGCTGAAGCTTTCTTT.

This clonotype was found a few times. V and J are TRBV5-1 and TRBJ2-2, with 8 bases fitting TRBD1. Trimming removed 3 bases from V and 5 bases from J; junction bases left unmatched: 6. Germline-derived CDR1 and CDR2 are SGHRS and YFSETQ. The CDR3 covers 15 residues. CDR3 amino acids: CASSYGQGGTGELFF. CDR3 DNA sequence: TGCGCCAGCAGCTATGGACAGGGAGGAACCGGGGAGCTGTTTTTT.

The chain carries TRBV19 and TRBJ1-5; 7 nucleotides line up with TRBD1. Trimming at V came to 7 bases and at J to 0 bases, leaving 6 bases not matched to a gene. This CDR3 spans 15 amino acids. Germline V gene sequence: CDR1 LNHDA, CDR2 SQIVND (reference sequence). The CDR3, as DNA: TGTGCCAGTACTGCGGGACAGAATAGCAATCAGCCCCAGCATTTT. Translation gives CASTAGQNSNQPQHF.

This clonotype showed up just a few times. The CDR3 loop is CASREGPGGHQPQHF. Here the CDR3 DNA reads TGTGCCAGCAGAGAGGGGCCGGGGGGTCATCAGCCCCAGCATTTT. The V and J genes are TRBV6-1 and TRBJ1-5; the D gene is possibly TRBD1 (5 bases). This CDR3 has 15 amino acids. V was pared by 6 bases and J by 5 bases, with 17 bases between. Germline V gene lookup returns CDR1 MNHNS and CDR2 SASEGT.

This clonotype was seen a few times. The genes are TRBV7-6 and TRBJ2-2, with D unresolved. CDR3 size: 14 residues. V was pared by 11 bases and J by 0 bases, with 13 bases between. CDR1 SGHVS and CDR2 FNYEAQ come from the germline V gene. Here the CDR3 reads CAGKESPNTGELFF. As DNA, the CDR3 is TGTGCCGGCAAGGAGAGCCCGAACACCGGGGAGCTGTTTTTT.

The chain is built from TRBV19 and TRBJ2-1; 7 nucleotides match TRBD1. The V gene's germline CDR1 is LNHDA and CDR2 SQIVND (reference sequence). CDR3 length: 13 amino acids. The ends lost 1 base at V and 10 bases at J; junction bases unmatched: 4. Here the CDR3 DNA reads TGTGCCAGTAGTATAGCCCTGACAGGGGAGCAGTTCTTC. Protein sequence: CASSIALTGEQFF.

The J gene is TRBJ1-5, the V gene TRBV19; no firm D call. The CDR3 runs to 12 residues. Deletions cut 6 bases from V and 4 bases from J, with 7 bases between. CDR1 is LNHDA and CDR2 is SQIVND in the germline V gene (reference sequence). CDR3 sequence: CASSGRNQPQHF. The DNA of the CDR3 is TGTGCCAGTAGCGGCAGGAATCAGCCCCAGCATTTT. Using reference TRBV19 and TRBJ1-5 for the parts outside the CDR3, the full variable domain is DGGITQSPKYLFRKEGQNVTLSCEQNLNHDAMYWYRQDPGQGLRLIYYSQIVNDFQKGDIAEGYSVSREKKESFPLTVTSAQKNPTAFYLCASSGRNQPQHFGDGTRLSIL.

This clonotype was observed once. A much more abundant neighbour one base away suggests this may be a read error. The chain uses TRBV7-2 and TRBJ1-4, with TRBD1 matching 9 bases. The CDR3 sequence is 14 residues long. In germline, CDR1 is SGHTA, CDR2 FQGNSA. CDR3 residues: CASSRDRVNEKMFF. The CDR3 region has the DNA TGTGCCAGCAGTCGGGACAGGGTAAATGAAAAAATGTTTTTT.

The genes are TRBV12-3 or TRBV12-4 and TRBJ2-7; D unclear. Trimming cost V 3 bases and J 2 bases, with 5 bases left between them. CDR3 size: 12 residues. The CDR3 bases are TGTGCCAGCAGTTTCATCCCCTACGAGCAGTACTTC. Its translation is CASSFIPYEQYF.

On this clonotype itself: Germline is not matched at one junction end, which may reflect a read error. The chain carries TRBV19 and TRBJ1-1, with TRBD1 matching over 11 bases. The CDR3 extends over 17 amino acids. CDR1 and CDR2 from the germline V gene are LNHDA and SQIVND (reference sequence). The CDR3 DNA follows: TGTGCCATTAGTCCCAGGACAGGGGGCTGGCTGAACACTGAAGCTTTCTTT. Encoded protein: CAISPRTGGWLNTEAFF.

This clonotype was observed a few times. The V gene is TRBV28, the J gene TRBJ1-4; weak D call: TRBD1 (5 bases). CDR3 size: 14 residues. V was shortened by 8 bases and J by 8 bases, with 18 bases between the two germline ends. Germline CDR1 and CDR2: MDHEN and SYDVKM. CDR3 in amino acids: CASRRGDPLEKLFF. The DNA for the CDR3 is TGTGCCAGCCGGCGAGGGGACCCCCTCGAAAAACTGTTTTTT.

For this clonotype: The germline gene is not matched at one end of the junction; a read error may be the cause. DNA for the CDR3: TGTGCCATCAGTTTAGGGCTAGCGGGAGGGATTCGGTACTTC. It yields the protein CAISLGLAGGIRYF. The rearrangement uses TRBV28 and TRBJ2-7; 12 bases agree with TRBD2. Germline loops: CDR1 MDHEN, CDR2 SYDVKM. This CDR3 has 14 residues.

The CDR3: CASRRRGTDSNQPQHF. For the CDR3, the DNA is TGTGCCAGCAGGCGCCGAGGGACAGATAGCAATCAGCCCCAGCATTTT. J is TRBJ1-5 and V is TRBV6-1, with 7 bases that match TRBD1. This CDR3 comprises 16 residues. After removal of 6 bases from V and 0 bases from J, the junction contained 8 bases not matched to a gene. Germline V lookup: CDR1 MNHNS, CDR2 SASEGT.

V gene TRBV7-9 combines with J gene TRBJ2-1; no definite D call. The CDR3 spans 17 residues. Germline CDR1 is SEHNR and CDR2 is FQNEAQ (reference sequence). The ends were cut back, 3 bases at V and 0 bases at J, with 15 bases in the middle. The CDR3 protein is CASSFREAFSSYNEQFF. CDR3 nucleotide sequence: TGTGCCAGCAGCTTTCGCGAGGCTTTTTCCTCCTACAATGAGCAGTTCTTC.

This clonotype was seen a handful of times. The chain uses TRBV28 and TRBJ2-7; D remains unclear. Germline values: CDR1 MDHEN, CDR2 SYDVKM. V lost 5 bases to trimming and J lost 7 bases, with 24 bases between them. The CDR3 is 16 residues long. CDR3 loop: CASSPQTIPRSWEQYF. The CDR3, as DNA: TGTGCCAGCAGTCCCCAAACTATCCCCAGGTCGTGGGAGCAGTACTTC. The variable domain in full, with the rest retrieved from reference TRBV28 and TRBJ2-7, is DVKVTQSSRYLVKRTGEKVFLECVQDMDHENMFWYRQDPGLGLRLIYFSYDVKMKEKGDIPEGYSVSREKKERFSLILESASTNQTSMYLCASSPQTIPRSWEQYFGPGTRLTVT.

This clonotype came up many times. V is TRBV28 and J is TRBJ2-1; D could derive from TRBD1 or TRBD2 (6 bases each). V was trimmed by 5 bases and J by 2 bases, leaving 16 bases between them. Germline V gives CDR1 MDHEN, CDR2 SYDVKM. The CDR3 consists of 16 residues. Here the CDR3 reads CASSTPGGATYNEQFF. CDR3 sequence (DNA): TGTGCCAGCAGTACCCCCGGGGGCGCTACCTACAATGAGCAGTTCTTC.

The rearrangement joins TRBV19 to TRBJ1-5, with TRBD1 matching over 9 bases. This CDR3 has 18 residues. V trimming: 3 bases; J trimming: 0 bases; junction bases outside the gene matches: 9. CDR1 is LNHDA and CDR2 is SQIVND in the germline V gene (reference sequence). The CDR3 here is CASSIPGTGIYSNQPQHF. The CDR3 DNA reads TGTGCCAGTAGTATTCCCGGGACAGGGATTTATAGCAATCAGCCCCAGCATTTT. Full variable domain (rest looked up from reference TRBV19 and TRBJ1-5): DGGITQSPKYLFRKEGQNVTLSCEQNLNHDAMYWYRQDPGQGLRLIYYSQIVNDFQKGDIAEGYSVSREKKESFPLTVTSAQKNPTAFYLCASSIPGTGIYSNQPQHFGDGTRLSIL.

The chain combines TRBV4-1 with TRBJ2-5; 7 positions agree with TRBD2. The V and J ends lost 3 bases and 0 bases, in that order; junction bases with no gene match: 7. The germline CDR1 and CDR2 sequences are MGHRA and YSYEKL. The CDR3 is 16 amino acids. The CDR3 reads CASSHVSGAHQETQYF. CDR3 coding DNA: TGCGCCAGCAGCCACGTCAGCGGGGCCCACCAAGAGACCCAGTACTTC.

This clonotype occurred many times. This sequence joins TRBV7-2 and TRBJ1-4, with a possible D match to TRBD1 (6 bases). The length of the CDR3 is 13 residues. The germline V gene encodes CDR1 SGHTA and CDR2 FQGNSA. The germline V and J ends were trimmed by 6 bases and 8 bases, with 13 bases remaining between them. The CDR3 loop reads CASRNRQAEKLFF. Here the CDR3 DNA reads TGTGCCAGCAGAAACCGACAGGCCGAAAAACTGTTTTTT.

The V and J genes are TRBV12-3 or TRBV12-4 and TRBJ1-2; D possibly corresponds to TRBD1 (6 bases). Trimming shortened V by 3 bases and J by 6 bases, and 17 bases separated the two germline ends. The CDR3 covers 15 residues. The CDR3 loop is CASSFGGRGKDGYTF. CDR3 bases: TGTGCCAGCAGTTTTGGGGGGCGCGGTAAGGATGGCTACACCTTC.

This clonotype has a handful of counts. CDR3 in DNA: TGTGCCAGCCGAATGGTGCCGAATGAAAAACTGTTTTTT. It translates to CASRMVPNEKLFF. This chain uses TRBV19 with TRBJ1-4, with D uncertain. Germline V gene sequence: CDR1 LNHDA, CDR2 SQIVND (reference sequence). Trimming stripped 9 bases from V and 5 bases from J, with 13 bases between. The CDR3 sequence is 13 residues long.